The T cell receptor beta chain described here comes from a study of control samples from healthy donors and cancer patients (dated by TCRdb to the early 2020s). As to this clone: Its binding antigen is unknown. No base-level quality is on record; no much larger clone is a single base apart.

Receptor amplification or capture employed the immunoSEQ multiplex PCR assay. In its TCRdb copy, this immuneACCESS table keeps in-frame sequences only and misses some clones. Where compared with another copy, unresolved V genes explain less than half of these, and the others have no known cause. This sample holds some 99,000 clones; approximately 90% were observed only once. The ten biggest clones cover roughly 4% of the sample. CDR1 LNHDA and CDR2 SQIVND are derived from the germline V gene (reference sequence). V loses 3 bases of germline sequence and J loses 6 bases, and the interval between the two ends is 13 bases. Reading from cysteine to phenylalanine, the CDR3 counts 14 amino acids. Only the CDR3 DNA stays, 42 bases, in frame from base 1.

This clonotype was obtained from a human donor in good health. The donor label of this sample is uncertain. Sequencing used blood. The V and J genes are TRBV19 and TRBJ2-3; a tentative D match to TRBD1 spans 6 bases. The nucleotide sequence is TGTGCCAGTAGTATTCTCCAGGGGTCGGATACGCAGTATTTT. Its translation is CASSILQGSDTQYF.